The 31 T cell receptor beta chains listed next were all sequenced from one sample in a study of beta chain features in type 1 diabetes. Every bit of the isolated RNA underwent reverse transcription, so sequencing read expressed TCRB transcripts. The assay was immunoSEQ multiplex PCR, and TCRdb's table has in-frame clones only and misses some. The sample yields about 150,000 clones, about 7.3% seen once. Sequencing was performed on central memory CD4+ T cells from blood. These receptors originate from a man in his late teens or twenties in good health.

The chain links TRBV7-9 to TRBJ2-3, with TRBD1 matching 7 bases. CDR1 and CDR2 (germline): SEHNR, FQNEAQ (reference sequence). V gave up 7 bases and J gave up 4 bases; unmatched junction bases: 14. The CDR3 runs 16 residues. This CDR3 reads CASNPMAQGSADTQYF. CDR3 bases: TGTGCCAGCAACCCAATGGCACAGGGGAGTGCAGATACGCAGTATTTT.

Ten or more counts support this clone. The chain recombines TRBV28 with TRBJ2-3; 8 bases are shared with TRBD2. Trimming removed 5 bases from V and 5 bases from J; junction bases left unmatched: 6. The V gene's germline CDR1 is MDHEN and CDR2 SYDVKM. The CDR3 consists of 14 residues. CDR3 DNA: TGTGCCAGCAGTCCTCTCGGGGGGGAAGATACGCAGTATTTT. Its translation is CASSPLGGEDTQYF.

This chain links TRBV30 with TRBJ1-5, with 7 bases that match TRBD1. Germline V gives CDR1 GTSNPN, CDR2 SVGIG (reference sequence). The CDR3 has 14 amino acids. Trimming at V came to 3 bases and at J to 6 bases, leaving 8 bases not matched to a gene. The CDR3 DNA is TGTGCCTGGAGCGAAAGACAGGGAAGTCAGCCCCAGCATTTT. Protein sequence: CAWSERQGSQPQHF.

This clone was observed a handful of times. This chain links TRBV7-2 with TRBJ2-3, with D maybe TRBD1 (6 bases). Germline CDR1 is SGHTA and CDR2 is FQGNSA. V lost 5 bases, J lost 3 bases, and 9 bases lay in between. The CDR3 spans 13 residues. CDR3 nucleotide sequence: TGTGCCAGCAGCGTTACAGGGACAGATACGCAGTATTTT. It translates to CASSVTGTDTQYF.

This chain links TRBV7-2 with TRBJ2-7, with D possibly matching TRBD1 (5 bases). CDR3 length: 13 amino acids. The V and J ends lost 2 bases and 4 bases respectively, with 9 bases between them. CDR1 and CDR2 (germline): SGHTA, FQGNSA. The CDR3 protein is CASSLQGQYEQYF. CDR3 nucleotide sequence: TGTGCCAGCAGCTTACAGGGCCAGTACGAGCAGTACTTC.

This clone came up a few times. This chain links TRBV29-1 with TRBJ1-6; 9 nucleotides agree with TRBD1. This CDR3 spans 15 amino acids. The trim removed 5 bases at V and 7 bases at J, leaving 9 bases unmatched. Germline assignment: CDR1 SQVTM and CDR2 ANQGSEA. The CDR3 is CSVRDREGGNSPLHF. The CDR3 DNA follows: TGCAGCGTTCGGGACAGGGAAGGGGGAAATTCACCCCTCCACTTT.

The chain uses TRBV2 and TRBJ1-2; D call uncertain. Germline V gene lookup returns CDR1 SNHLY and CDR2 FYNNEI. The ends were cut back, 4 bases at V and 2 bases at J, with 14 bases in the middle. CDR3 length: 15 residues. Here the CDR3 reads CASSGAQPINYGYTF. CDR3 coding DNA: TGTGCCAGCAGTGGGGCCCAACCGATAAACTATGGCTACACCTTC.

This clone showed up just a few times. The chain employs TRBV7-3 and TRBJ2-3; 14 bases match TRBD2. The length of the CDR3 is 19 residues. J lost 1 base, V lost 6 bases, and 12 bases had no gene match. Germline V gene sequence: CDR1 SGHTA, CDR2 FQGTGA. CDR3 DNA: TGTGCCAGCAGTCAACGTCCGGGACTAGCGGGAGACGGCACAGATACGCAGTATTTT. Residues: CASSQRPGLAGDGTDTQYF.

CDR3 protein: CATTSGYQETQYF. For the CDR3, the DNA is TGTGCCACGACTAGCGGGTATCAAGAGACCCAGTACTTC. The chain carries TRBV2 and TRBJ2-5; 10 positions match TRBD2. Trimming at V came to 10 bases and at J to 2 bases, leaving 4 bases not matched to a gene. The germline V gene encodes CDR1 SNHLY and CDR2 FYNNEI. The CDR3 contains 13 residues. The whole variable domain, remainder taken from reference TRBV2 and TRBJ2-5, is EPEVTQTPSHQVTQMGQEVILRCVPISNHLYFYWYRQILGQKVEFLVSFYNNEISEKSEIFDDQFSVERPDGSNFTLKIRSTKLEDSAMYFCATTSGYQETQYFGPGTRLLVL.

With respect to this clone: This may be a read error: a much more frequent sequence differs by one nucleotide. The CDR3 here is CASSRDRGETQYF. In DNA, the CDR3 is TGTGCCAGCAGCCGGGACAGGGGAGAGACCCAGTACTTC. The chain links TRBV4-2 to TRBJ2-5; 10 bases fit TRBD1. V was clipped by 4 bases and J by 4 bases; unmatched bases: 0. The CDR3 runs 13 residues. The germline V gene has CDR1 LGHNA and CDR2 YNFKEQ.

This clone has only a few counts. J is TRBJ1-2 and V is TRBV13; 8 bases match TRBD1. CDR1 is PRHDT, CDR2 FYEKMQ, per germline (reference sequence). The CDR3 has 18 amino acids. The J segment lost 4 bases and the V segment lost 5 bases, leaving 18 bases of the junction unmatched. CDR3 sequence (DNA): TGTGCCAGCAGCCTTAAGGGACAGGCTACCAGACGTGTCTATGGCTACACCTTC. Protein sequence: CASSLKGQATRRVYGYTF.

J is TRBJ2-2 and V is TRBV5-6, with 7 bases matching TRBD1. The CDR3 consists of 14 residues. The V segment lost 4 bases and the J segment 4 bases; nucleotides outside the gene matches: 4. Germline V lookup: CDR1 SGHDT, CDR2 YYEEEE. The CDR3 coding sequence is TGTGCCAGCAGCCGGGACAGACTCACCGGGGAGCTGTTTTTT. As protein: CASSRDRLTGELFF.

The V gene is TRBV18, the J gene TRBJ1-1, with 8 bases matching TRBD1. CDR3 length: 16 residues. The V segment lost 0 bases and the J segment 3 bases; nucleotides outside the gene matches: 6. The germline gives CDR1 KGHSH, CDR2 LQKENI. CDR3 DNA: TGTGCCAGCTCACCACCGAACAGGGGGACGGACACTGAAGCTTTCTTT. This gives the protein CASSPPNRGTDTEAFF.

The sample holds a few counts of this clone. DNA of the CDR3: TGTGCCAGCTCGCCATCGCTCCGGGACAGGGGGCAAAACACTGAAGCTTTCTTT. This encodes CASSPSLRDRGQNTEAFF. The chain uses TRBV18 and TRBJ1-1; 12 bases line up with TRBD1. The CDR3 runs 18 residues. Germline V gives CDR1 KGHSH, CDR2 LQKENI. After removal of 6 bases from V and 2 bases from J, the junction contained 13 bases not matched to a gene.

This clone was found a few times. The chain links TRBV19 to TRBJ2-5; the match to TRBD1 covers 9 bases. The CDR3 contains 14 residues. V lost 4 bases, J lost 5 bases, and 5 bases stayed unmatched. The germline gives CDR1 LNHDA, CDR2 SQIVND (reference sequence). Here the CDR3 reads CASSNRGLAETQYF. As DNA, the CDR3 is TGTGCCAGTAGTAACAGGGGGCTTGCGGAGACCCAGTACTTC.

This clone was counted only a few times. This sequence joins TRBV29-1 and TRBJ2-2, with D unclear. With 0 bases removed from V and 4 bases from J, the gap between germline ends came to 12 bases. The CDR3 spans 15 residues. CDR1 SQVTM and CDR2 ANQGSEA come from the germline V gene. In nucleotides, the CDR3 is TGCAGCGTTGAAGACCCATACACGGGCACCGGGGAGCTGTTTTTT. Translation gives CSVEDPYTGTGELFF.

The gene calls are TRBV28 and TRBJ2-7, with 7 bases matching TRBD1. This CDR3 contains 15 residues. V dropped 7 bases and J dropped 0; count of bases not matched to a gene: 9. Looked up from germline, CDR1 is MDHEN and CDR2 is SYDVKM. The CDR3 reads CASTSRPGGSYEQYF. The CDR3 nucleotides read TGTGCCAGCACCTCCCGGCCAGGGGGCTCCTACGAGCAGTACTTC.

This clone was observed a few times. The chain joins TRBV7-2 to TRBJ1-2, with D possibly matching TRBD1 (6 bases). Trimming shortened V by 1 base and J by 4 bases, and 13 bases separated the two germline ends. The CDR3 runs to 15 residues. From germline, CDR1 is SGHTA and CDR2 FQGNSA. The CDR3 reads CASSLGVRDTYGYTF. The CDR3 nucleotides are TGTGCCAGCAGCTTAGGGGTGAGGGACACCTATGGCTACACCTTC. The variable domain in full, with the rest retrieved from reference TRBV7-2 and TRBJ1-2, is GAGVSQSPSNKVTEKGKDVELRCDPISGHTALYWYRQSLGQGLEFLIYFQGNSAPDKSGLPSDRFSAERTGGSVSTLTIQRTQQEDSAVYLCASSLGVRDTYGYTFGSGTRLTVV.

This clone has a handful of counts. This rearrangement joins TRBV30 to TRBJ1-5, with D uncertain. CDR1 GTSNPN and CDR2 SVGIG come from the germline V gene (reference sequence). Deletions cut 0 bases from V and 0 bases from J, with 9 bases between. The CDR3 is 15 residues long. The CDR3: CAWSVDHYSNQPQHF. The CDR3 nucleotides read TGTGCCTGGAGTGTAGACCACTATAGCAATCAGCCCCAGCATTTT. The entire variable domain, with the rest obtained from reference TRBV30 and TRBJ1-5, is as follows: SQTIHQWPATLVQPVGSPLSLECTVEGTSNPNLYWYRQAAGRGLQLLFYSVGIGQISSEVPQNLSASRPQDRQFILSSKKLLLSDSGFYLCAWSVDHYSNQPQHFGDGTRLSIL.

This clone appeared many times. The chain recombines TRBV7-9 with TRBJ2-7, with a possible D match to TRBD2 (6 bases). Trimming removed 2 bases at V and 0 bases at J, with 8 bases between. Germline CDR1 reads SEHNR; CDR2 reads FQNEAQ (reference sequence). CDR3 length: 14 residues. In nucleotides, the CDR3 is TGTGCCAGCAGCTTACGGGAGAGCTCCTACGAGCAGTACTTC. Amino acid sequence: CASSLRESSYEQYF.

The V and J genes are TRBV7-9 and TRBJ2-5, with D possibly TRBD2 on 5 matching bases. V shed 5 bases and J shed 5 bases, with 12 bases lying between them. The germline V gene encodes CDR1 SEHNR and CDR2 FQNEAQ (reference sequence). CDR3 length: 13 residues. This CDR3 is CASSLSGYETQYF. CDR3 DNA sequence: TGTGCCAGCAGCCTGTCGGGGTATGAGACCCAGTACTTC.

This clone occurred a few times. The CDR3: CASSLGTGDSTGELFF. CDR3 nucleotide sequence: TGTGCCAGCTCACTCGGGACAGGGGATTCCACCGGGGAGCTGTTTTTT. This chain uses TRBV18 with TRBJ2-2; TRBD1 agrees at 10 bases. CDR1 is KGHSH, CDR2 LQKENI, per germline. V trimming: 4 bases; J trimming: 4 bases; junction bases outside the gene matches: 6. This CDR3 contains 16 residues.

The sample holds many counts of this clone. The genes are TRBV2 and TRBJ2-3; 8 bases align to TRBD1. The CDR3 runs to 14 residues. Germline lookup yields CDR1 SNHLY and CDR2 FYNNEI. V gave up 5 bases and J gave up 6 bases; unmatched junction bases: 7. The CDR3 coding sequence is TGTGCCAGCAGTAACGACAGGGGTAGTGATACGCAGTATTTT. It translates to CASSNDRGSDTQYF.

This clone has a handful of counts. V usage is TRBV5-6 and J usage is TRBJ2-3, with 8 bases fitting TRBD2. Per germline, CDR1 SGHDT and CDR2 YYEEEE. This CDR3 spans 15 amino acids. V trimming: 4 bases; J trimming: 2 bases; junction bases outside the gene matches: 6. The CDR3: CASSPSGGSTDTQYF. The CDR3 DNA is TGTGCCAGCAGCCCCTCGGGGGGGTCCACAGATACGCAGTATTTT.

The CDR3 region is CASSDLTRSEKLFF. The DNA of the CDR3 is TGTGCCAGCAGCGACCTAACTCGGAGTGAAAAACTGTTTTTT. The chain couples TRBV5-6 to TRBJ1-4; D remains unclear. CDR3 length: 14 amino acids. Trimming pared 4 bases from V and 7 bases from J, leaving 14 bases between. Germline assignment: CDR1 SGHDT and CDR2 YYEEEE.

Ten or more counts support this clone. The chain couples TRBV29-1 to TRBJ1-4, with D possibly TRBD1 on 6 matching bases. The germline V and J ends were trimmed by 4 bases and 4 bases, with 10 bases remaining between them. The CDR3 spans 13 residues. Germline values: CDR1 SQVTM, CDR2 ANQGSEA. CDR3 DNA sequence: TGCAGCGTTGGTTGGACAGTTAATGAAAAACTGTTTTTT. Translation gives CSVGWTVNEKLFF.

J is TRBJ1-6 and V is TRBV28; D is unclear. This CDR3 spans 16 amino acids. The germline V gene has CDR1 MDHEN and CDR2 SYDVKM. V lost 7 bases and J 0 bases, leaving 13 bases between the germline ends. The CDR3 sequence: CASISAQNSYNSPLHF. The CDR3 coding sequence is TGTGCCAGCATCTCCGCACAGAACTCCTATAATTCACCCCTCCACTTT.

This sequence joins TRBV18 and TRBJ1-2, with 7 bases fitting TRBD1. V was clipped by 3 bases and J by 10 bases; unmatched bases: 8. Looked up from germline, CDR1 is KGHSH and CDR2 is LQKENI. The CDR3 sequence is 13 residues long. CDR3 nucleotide sequence: TGTGCCAGCTCACCGGACAGGTTGACCTACTACACCTTC. This encodes CASSPDRLTYYTF.

This clone was detected a few times. The chain couples TRBV30 to TRBJ2-1; D possibly corresponds to TRBD1 (6 bases). The V end was cut by 0 bases, the J end by 6 bases, with 12 bases between. Germline V gene data show CDR1 as GTSNPN and CDR2 as SVGIG (reference sequence). The CDR3 runs to 14 residues. CDR3: CAWSVPGTFNEQFF. In DNA form, the CDR3 reads TGTGCCTGGAGTGTACCCGGGACATTCAATGAGCAGTTCTTC.

CDR3 region: CASSPSYDSTNEKLFF. In DNA, the CDR3 is TGTGCCAGCAGCCCTTCGTATGACAGTACTAATGAAAAACTGTTTTTT. The V gene is TRBV9, the J gene TRBJ1-4, with D possibly TRBD1 on 5 matching bases. V lost 4 bases to trimming and J lost 2 bases, with 15 bases between them. Germline loops: CDR1 SGDLS, CDR2 YYNGEE. This CDR3 spans 16 amino acids.

The chain joins TRBV30 to TRBJ2-1; 9 bases fit TRBD1. Germline CDR1 GTSNPN, CDR2 SVGIG (reference sequence). This CDR3 is built from 14 residues. V lost 3 bases and J lost 3; bases outside the gene matches: 3. CDR3 in amino acids: CAWRDRGFYNEQFF. DNA for the CDR3: TGTGCCTGGAGAGACAGGGGGTTCTACAATGAGCAGTTCTTC.